The 10 T cell receptor beta chains below all came from one sample that was sequenced in a study of tumor-infiltrating lymphocytes in primary liver carcinoma. Co-extraction of RNA and DNA was performed on roughly 17-32 mg of unsorted bulk tissue. Priming with a constant-region primer yielded TCR beta cDNA from around 0.45 ug total RNA. What produced the TCR beta libraries was three nested multiplex PCR rounds using slightly modified ARM-PCR. Both of the initial two PCR rounds ran for nine to eleven cycles and employed TRBV1-TRBV30 forward primers alongside a C-beta reverse primer. TCRdb re-called the multiplex PCR reads through MiXCR, storing one row per CDR3 protein. The sample consists of 90,000 to 110,000 distinct CDR3 sequences, roughly 80% of them appearing once. The material sequenced was liver tumor tissue from sampling region 3. Subset noted: tumor region T3, left-lateral pole. The receptors were sampled from a man aged 35-49 years with primary liver carcinoma and hepatitis B virus infection.

Regarding this clonotype: At one end, the junction sequence differs from germline, possibly due to a read error. V gene TRBV6-5 combines with J gene TRBJ2-2; D perhaps matches TRBD2 (6 bases). Germline V gives CDR1 MNHEY, CDR2 SVGAGI. The CDR3 runs 14 residues. CDR3 residues: CASNSTDSPGGLFF. The CDR3 bases are TGTGCCAGCAATTCCACTGACTCCCCCGGGGGGCTGTTTTTT.

Regarding this clonotype: One junction end does not reproduce the germline sequence, and a read error may be involved. The chain couples TRBV25-1 to TRBJ1-5; 9 nucleotides align to TRBD1. There are 18 residues in the CDR3. Germline values: CDR1 MGHDK, CDR2 SYGVNS. CDR3 protein: CTSITGTGPPLGNQPQHF. CDR3 coding DNA: TGTACCAGCATCACCGGGACAGGGCCCCCTTTGGGCAATCAGCCCCAGCATTTT.

In the case of this clonotype: It may be a read error: a sequence one base away is much more abundant. The V gene is TRBV2, the J gene TRBJ2-1, with 8 bases matching TRBD1. There are 13 residues in the CDR3. CDR1 and CDR2 from the germline V gene are SNHLY and FYNNEI. The CDR3 spells CPSRTGQAGGQFF. The DNA of the CDR3 is TGTCCCAGCAGGACAGGGCAAGCAGGAGGGCAGTTCTTC.

The V gene is TRBV20-1, the J gene TRBJ2-1, with a possible D match to TRBD2 (5 bases). V lost 8 bases to trimming and J lost 9 bases, with 20 bases between them. There are 13 residues in the CDR3. Germline V lookup: CDR1 DFQATT, CDR2 SNEGSKA (reference sequence). Here the CDR3 DNA reads TGCAGTCCCATCCGTGCCGGGATGAGTGAGCAGTTCTTC. It translates to CSPIRAGMSEQFF.

The sample holds one count of this clonotype. One end of the junction does not line up with germline, which may come from a read error. This rearrangement joins TRBV6-5 to TRBJ1-1; no definite D call. The germline V gene has CDR1 MNHEY and CDR2 SVGAGI. The CDR3 length is 12 residues. CDR3 in amino acids: CASNVTHTEAIF. CDR3 nucleotide sequence: TGTGCCAGCAATGTGACACACACTGAAGCTATCTTT.

The V call is TRBV5-4, the J call TRBJ2-1; D is unclear. CDR3 length: 14 residues. Germline V gene sequence: CDR1 SGHNT, CDR2 YYREEE (reference sequence). With 10 bases removed from V and 9 bases from J, the gap between germline ends came to 23 bases. CDR3 sequence (DNA): TGTGCCGGTAGAGATTATAGTCGTAGTAGTGAGCAGTTCTTC. It is translated as CAGRDYSRSSEQFF. Looking up the rest from reference TRBV5-4 and TRBJ2-1 gives the full variable domain: ETGVTQSPTHLIKTRGQQVTLRCSSQSGHNTVSWYQQALGQGPQFIFQYYREEENGRGNFPPRFSGLQFPNYSSELNVNALELDDSALYLCAGRDYSRSSEQFFGPGTRLTVL.

This clonotype was detected many times. The chain employs TRBV7-9 and TRBJ2-7; 7 bases map to TRBD1. This CDR3 has 15 residues. CDR1 is SEHNR and CDR2 is FQNEAQ in the germline V gene (reference sequence). J lost 4 bases, V lost 5 bases, and 11 bases had no gene match. The CDR3 DNA reads as TGTGCCAGCAGCCCCCAGACAGGGAGCCTATACGAGCAGTACTTC. It encodes CASSPQTGSLYEQYF. Based on the CDR3 plus reference TRBV7-9 and TRBJ2-7, the full variable domain is DTGVSQNPRHKITKRGQNVTFRCDPISEHNRLYWYRQTLGQGPEFLTYFQNEAQLEKSRLLSDRFSAERPKGSFSTLEIQRTEQGDSAMYLCASSPQTGSLYEQYFGPGTRLTVT.

Turning to this clonotype: The junction shows a germline mismatch at one end, possibly a read error. This chain links TRBV5-1 with TRBJ2-7, with 8 bases matching TRBD1. This CDR3 is built from 14 residues. Germline loops: CDR1 SGHRS, CDR2 YFSETQ. The CDR3 spells CASSLQGGSGEQHF. CDR3 coding DNA: TGCGCCAGCAGCCTACAGGGGGGAAGCGGCGAACAGCACTTC.

As for this clonotype: At one of its ends the junction is not consistent with the germline gene, which may arise from a read error. This chain connects TRBV28 to TRBJ2-7; D perhaps matches TRBD2 (5 bases). Germline assignment: CDR1 MDHEN and CDR2 SYDVKM. The CDR3 is 13 residues long. For the CDR3, the DNA is TGTGCCAGCAGCGGTACTAGGTCACGCGAGCACTACTTC. Its protein is CASSGTRSREHYF. The full variable domain, with the rest looked up from reference TRBV28 and TRBJ2-7, is DVKVTQSSRYLVKRTGEKVFLECVQDMDHENMFWYRQDPGLGLRLIYFSYDVKMKEKGDIPEGYSVSREKKERFSLILESASTNQTSMYLCASSGTRSREHYFGPGTRLTVT.

A remark on this clonotype: At one of its ends the junction is not consistent with the germline gene, which may arise from a read error. The J gene is TRBJ1-4, the V gene TRBV7-9, with 8 bases aligning to TRBD1. Germline V gene lookup returns CDR1 SEHNR and CDR2 FQNEAQ (reference sequence). The CDR3 consists of 13 residues. DNA of the CDR3: TGTGCCAGCATGCGGACAGGGAGGGAAAAACTGGTTTTT. This sequence encodes CASMRTGREKLVF.